This TCR beta chain was captured by sequencing in a study of blood T cells in healthy people across ages. Note on this clonotype: Antigen unknown.

The germline V and J ends were trimmed by 3 bases and 5 bases, with 11 bases remaining between them. This CDR3 comprises 13 residues. CDR1 and CDR2 (germline): MNHEY, SMNVEV (reference sequence). Study results and limitations: There was no known CMV status for donors, so expanded clonotype changes were possibly confounded.

A sample-barcoded 5' primer and a J-beta primer mix were used in a second PCR of about 6 to 12 cycles. Each CDR3 protein gets one entry after TCRdb re-called the 5' RACE reads with MiXCR. Here the sample spans about 830,000 distinct CDR3 sequences, roughly 60% being singletons. The specimen was blood. This clonotype was sampled from a man under 40 in good health. The rearrangement uses TRBV27 and TRBJ2-7, with D tentatively TRBD2 (5 bases). The CDR3 protein is CASSLRVGDEQYF. The CDR3 region has the DNA TGTGCCAGCAGTTTGCGGGTGGGCGACGAGCAGTACTTC.